Below are 26 T cell receptor beta chains sequenced from a single sample in a study of CXCR3-negative and CXCR3-positive naive CD8 T cells. UMI labels and 5' RACE were used to prepare the TRB cDNA libraries. TCRdb reanalyzed the 5' RACE reads, giving one entry per CDR3 protein sequence and no DNA. Across about 24,000 distinct CDR3 sequences, the top ten clones capture roughly 4% of the sample. Sequenced input: naive CXCR3- CD8+ T cells from blood. Subset: CD45RO-CCR7+CD27+CD95- naive CD8+ T cells lacking CXCR3 (TNR3-). These receptor sequences come from a human donor in good health. Some clones in this sample may be carry-over from other donors' samples.

The gene calls are TRBV20-1 and TRBJ2-3; the TRBD1 assignment by TCRdb is unverifiable without DNA. Germline lookup yields CDR1 DFQATT and CDR2 SNEGSKA (reference sequence). The CDR3 is 12 amino acids. This chain's CDR3 is CSASGISDTQYF.

V is TRBV7-9 and J is TRBJ2-1; absent DNA, TCRdb's TRBD2 call cannot be checked. From germline, CDR1 is SEHNR and CDR2 FQNEAQ (reference sequence). The CDR3 consists of 17 residues. The CDR3 protein is CASPGLAGAQSYNEQFF.

This chain links TRBV7-8 with TRBJ2-6; TCRdb calls TRBD1, which cannot be checked without DNA. This CDR3 has 18 residues. Per the germline V gene, CDR1 is SGHVS and CDR2 is FQNEAQ. CDR3 protein: CASSTHRDPRSGANVLTF.

The V call is TRBV12-5, the J call TRBJ2-7. The CDR3 extends over 15 amino acids. The germline V gene has CDR1 LGHNT and CDR2 FRNRAP. The CDR3 is CASGLPNSEFYEQYF. The whole variable domain, remainder taken from reference TRBV12-5 and TRBJ2-7, is DARVTQTPRHKVTEMGQEVTMRCQPILGHNTVFWYRQTMMQGLELLAYFRNRAPLDDSGMPKDRFSAEMPDATLATLKIQPSEPRDSAVYFCASGLPNSEFYEQYFGPGTRLTVT.

Considering frequency, this clonotype is medium-sized. The chain is built from TRBV7-6 and TRBJ2-1; TCRdb designates TRBD1, a call that cannot be tested without DNA. The CDR3 consists of 16 residues. The germline V gene encodes CDR1 SGHVS and CDR2 FNYEAQ. The CDR3 sequence is CASSSRGGNSYNEQFF. The variable domain in full, with the rest retrieved from reference TRBV7-6 and TRBJ2-1, is GAGVSQSPRYKVTKRGQDVALRCDPISGHVSLYWYRQALGQGPEFLTYFNYEAQQDKSGLPNDRFSAERPEGSISTLTIQRTEQRDSAMYRCASSSRGGNSYNEQFFGPGTRLTVL.

The chain combines TRBV27 with TRBJ2-7; TCRdb names TRBD2, which stays unverified in the absence of DNA. The CDR3 is 16 residues long. Per the germline V gene, CDR1 is MNHEY and CDR2 is SMNVEV (reference sequence). The CDR3 sequence: CASSLTSGGLSYEQYF.

V and J are TRBV6-2 or TRBV6-3 and TRBJ2-5. This CDR3 has 14 residues. Germline CDR1 reads MNHEY; CDR2 reads SVGEGT. This CDR3 is CASSSRQSEETQYF.

This chain connects TRBV7-9 to TRBJ2-7. Germline CDR1 reads SEHNR; CDR2 reads FQNEAQ (reference sequence). This CDR3 is built from 12 residues. CDR3 residues: CASAVSAYEQYF.

The chain employs TRBV7-9 and TRBJ2-7. Germline V CDR1 and CDR2: SEHNR, FQNEAQ (reference sequence). This CDR3 has 14 residues. The chain's CDR3 is CASSLSQSTYEQYF. Complete variable domain (other parts from reference TRBV7-9 and TRBJ2-7): DTGVSQNPRHKITKRGQNVTFRCDPISEHNRLYWYRQTLGQGPEFLTYFQNEAQLEKSRLLSDRFSAERPKGSFSTLEIQRTEQGDSAMYLCASSLSQSTYEQYFGPGTRLTVT.

The chain has TRBV7-2 and TRBJ1-1; without DNA, the TCRdb call of TRBD1 cannot be checked. This CDR3 has 15 amino acids. CDR1 is SGHTA and CDR2 is FQGNSA in the germline V gene. CDR3 in amino acids: CASSPVGTGNTEAFF.

This rearrangement joins TRBV28 to TRBJ2-3; TCRdb outputs TRBD2, but without DNA this stays unchecked. This CDR3 has 14 residues. The germline CDR1 and CDR2 sequences are MDHEN and SYDVKM. This chain's CDR3 is CASSEGVVADTQYF.

The CDR3 loop reads CASSLAFGEETQYF. The chain links TRBV7-6 to TRBJ2-5. Germline CDR1 and CDR2: SGHVS and FNYEAQ. The CDR3 sequence is 14 residues long.

The chain has TRBV7-3 and TRBJ2-1. CDR3 size: 15 residues. Germline V lookup: CDR1 SGHTA, CDR2 FQGTGA. The CDR3 loop reads CASSLGTSLYNEQFF. The whole variable domain, remainder taken from reference TRBV7-3 and TRBJ2-1, is GAGVSQTPSNKVTEKGKYVELRCDPISGHTALYWYRQSLGQGPEFLIYFQGTGAADDSGLPNDRFFAVRPEGSVSTLKIQRTERGDSAVYLCASSLGTSLYNEQFFGPGTRLTVL.

This clonotype is called medium-sized based on its frequency. The chain carries TRBV29-1 and TRBJ1-1. This CDR3 contains 14 residues. Germline loops: CDR1 SQVTM, CDR2 ANQGSEA. The CDR3 reads CSVEVVHRNTEAFF.

The chain is built from TRBV6-2 or TRBV6-3 and TRBJ2-1; TCRdb designates TRBD1, a call that cannot be tested without DNA. CDR1 is MNHEY, CDR2 SVGEGT, per germline. The CDR3 extends over 16 amino acids. This chain's CDR3 is CASSYSTGARGNEQFF.

The chain recombines TRBV12-3 or TRBV12-4 with TRBJ2-5; absent DNA, TCRdb's TRBD1 call cannot be checked. This CDR3 contains 13 residues. The CDR3 region is CASTDSLGETQYF.

The chain carries TRBV12-3 or TRBV12-4 and TRBJ1-6; TCRdb's D gene call, TRBD1, goes unchecked for lack of DNA. The length of the CDR3 is 13 residues. The CDR3 sequence is CASSLGGGSPLHF.

This chain connects TRBV29-1 to TRBJ1-1. Germline CDR1 is SQVTM and CDR2 is ANQGSEA. The CDR3 runs 12 residues. CDR3 residues: CSVGRMNTEAFF.

This clonotype is medium-sized by frequency. The chain has TRBV20-1 and TRBJ1-1; the TRBD1 assignment by TCRdb is unverifiable without DNA. CDR3 size: 13 residues. Per the germline V gene, CDR1 is DFQATT and CDR2 is SNEGSKA (reference sequence). CDR3 amino acids: CSARAPRSYEAFF.

CDR3 residues: CASSLRLAGGTSSYEQYF. The rearrangement uses TRBV6-2 or TRBV6-3 and TRBJ2-7; as DNA is missing, the TRBD2 call by TCRdb cannot be tested. Per germline, CDR1 MNHEY and CDR2 SVGEGT. The CDR3 loop spans 18 amino acids.

The chain couples TRBV7-9 to TRBJ2-1; as DNA is missing, the TRBD1 call by TCRdb cannot be tested. Germline V gene lookup returns CDR1 SEHNR and CDR2 FQNEAQ (reference sequence). The CDR3 sequence is 15 residues long. The CDR3 spells CASSPSPDGNNEQFF.

This clonotype is labeled medium-sized (0.01 to 0.1%) based on frequency. The chain couples TRBV12-3 or TRBV12-4 to TRBJ2-7. The CDR3 covers 14 residues. The CDR3 protein is CASSLALTAYEQYF.

The chain combines TRBV7-9 with TRBJ2-7; TCRdb reports TRBD2, a call that lacks DNA to check it against. The CDR3 sequence is 14 residues long. The V gene's germline CDR1 is SEHNR and CDR2 FQNEAQ (reference sequence). This CDR3 reads CASSFISSGYEQYF.

The rearrangement uses TRBV7-2 and TRBJ1-2. The CDR3 loop spans 11 amino acids. Germline CDR1 and CDR2: SGHTA and FQGNSA. The chain's CDR3 is CASGWDYGYTF.

The gene calls are TRBV7-3 and TRBJ2-3; the D call from TCRdb, TRBD2, cannot be confirmed without DNA. The CDR3 runs 14 residues. Germline V gene sequence: CDR1 SGHTA, CDR2 FQGTGA. The CDR3 loop reads CASSPLGGGDTQYF.

This chain links TRBV25-1 with TRBJ2-7. The CDR3 spans 12 residues. In germline, CDR1 is MGHDK, CDR2 SYGVNS. The CDR3 region is CASSEHPYEQYF.